These 27 T cell receptor beta chains came from one sample sequenced in a study of blood T cell repertoires in COVID-19. Sequencing was performed with immunoSEQ multiplex PCR; in TCRdb, only in-frame clones are kept and a portion is missing. Seen here are about 140,000 clones, 88% observed once, and the top ten hold roughly a tenth. The sequenced sample consisted of peripheral blood. All receptors come from a man aged 45-60 years with active or convalescent COVID-19.

As regards this clone: This CDR3 is also generated by other DNA sequences in the sample. The CDR3: CASSVGTSGSTGELFF. The CDR3 nucleotides are TGTGCCAGCAGCGTCGGGACTAGCGGGAGTACCGGGGAGCTGTTTTTT. This chain links TRBV9 with TRBJ2-2, with TRBD2 matching 14 bases. V lost 2 bases, J lost 5 bases, and 2 bases stayed unmatched. Germline loops: CDR1 SGDLS, CDR2 YYNGEE. CDR3 size: 16 residues.

The genes are TRBV27 and TRBJ2-7, with 9 bases matching TRBD2. V lost 3 bases, J lost 2 bases, and 5 bases stayed unmatched. Germline V gene sequence: CDR1 MNHEY, CDR2 SMNVEV (reference sequence). The CDR3 totals 15 residues. The CDR3 spells CASSFLAGKAYEQYF. DNA for the CDR3: TGTGCCAGCAGTTTCCTAGCGGGAAAAGCCTACGAGCAGTACTTC.

For the CDR3, the DNA is TGTGCCATCAGATCGGACAGGGAGGTACGCGAGCAGTACTTC. This codes for CAIRSDREVREQYF. The V call is TRBV10-3, the J call TRBJ2-7, with TRBD1 matching over 8 bases. J gave up 6 bases and V 6 bases, and 10 bases lay outside the gene matches. Germline loops: CDR1 ENHRY, CDR2 SYGVKD. The CDR3 spans 14 residues.

DNA of the CDR3: TGTGCCAGCAGTGGGGACAGGTCGAGCGAAAAACTGTTTTTT. Its protein product is CASSGDRSSEKLFF. The V call is TRBV28, the J call TRBJ1-4, with 8 bases identical to TRBD1. The J segment lost 8 bases and the V segment lost 5 bases, leaving 7 bases of the junction unmatched. CDR3 length: 14 amino acids. CDR1 and CDR2 (germline): MDHEN, SYDVKM.

V is TRBV6-5 and J is TRBJ1-5, with D possibly matching TRBD1 (5 bases). Germline-derived CDR1 and CDR2 are MNHEY and SVGAGI. Between the trimmed V and J ends, which lost 7 bases and 0 bases, there was a span of 10 bases. The CDR3 sequence is 14 residues long. Here the CDR3 reads CASTGETSNQPQHF. For the CDR3, the DNA is TGTGCCAGCACGGGGGAGACTAGCAATCAGCCCCAGCATTTT.

The chain recombines TRBV2 with TRBJ2-5; D remains ambiguous. The CDR3 loop spans 13 amino acids. With 1 base removed from V and 7 bases from J, the gap between germline ends came to 10 bases. In germline, CDR1 is SNHLY, CDR2 FYNNEI. CDR3 bases: TGTGCCAGCAGTGAAGGAGGTGAAGGGACCCAGTACTTC. Translation gives CASSEGGEGTQYF.

The sample holds a few counts of this clone. The CDR3 nucleotides are TGCGCCAGCAGCAGTACCGGGGGTGGAAACACCATATATTTT. Translated, it gives CASSSTGGGNTIYF. This chain uses TRBV5-1 with TRBJ1-3, with D possibly TRBD1 on 5 matching bases. Per germline, CDR1 SGHRS and CDR2 YFSETQ. This CDR3 spans 14 amino acids. The V and J ends lost 4 bases and 3 bases respectively, with 11 bases between them.

The chain combines TRBV28 with TRBJ2-7, with D tentatively TRBD1 (8 bases). V dropped 5 bases and J dropped 4 bases, with 15 bases sitting between them. The CDR3 sequence is 14 residues long. CDR1 is MDHEN and CDR2 is SYDVKM in the germline V gene. CDR3 protein: CASSQQGGGYEQYF. CDR3 DNA: TGTGCCAGCAGTCAACAGGGGGGAGGGTACGAGCAGTACTTC.

This clone was seen just once. The chain joins TRBV28 to TRBJ1-1; D gene ambiguous. Germline V CDR1 and CDR2: MDHEN, SYDVKM. This CDR3 region has 13 residues. Deletions cut 4 bases from V and 1 base from J, with 7 bases between. Here the CDR3 reads CASSSTRNTEAFF. Written as DNA, the CDR3 is TGTGCCAGCAGTTCAACAAGGAACACTGAAGCTTTCTTT.

This chain links TRBV4-1 with TRBJ2-7; D not resolved. The CDR3 is made up of 15 amino acids. Trimming shortened V by 0 bases and J by 1 base, and 10 bases separated the two germline ends. Germline values: CDR1 MGHRA, CDR2 YSYEKL. The CDR3 loop is CASSQEVGRSYEQYF. The DNA for the CDR3 is TGCGCCAGCAGCCAAGAGGTGGGCAGATCCTACGAGCAGTACTTC.

This chain connects TRBV12-5 to TRBJ2-1; 7 positions match TRBD2. V shed 9 bases, J shed 3 bases, and the junction held 5 bases outside the gene matches. The germline gives CDR1 LGHNT, CDR2 FRNRAP. The CDR3 has 13 residues. The DNA for the CDR3 is TGTGCTAGGGGCGGGAGTTACTACAATGAGCAGTTCTTC. This gives the protein CARGGSYYNEQFF.

The chain is built from TRBV7-3 and TRBJ2-1; possibly TRBD1 for D (5 bases). Per germline, CDR1 SGHTA and CDR2 FQGTGA. The CDR3 sequence is 14 residues long. Trimming took off 5 bases at V and 5 bases at J, with 13 bases between the two ends. This CDR3 reads CASSHGTGDNEQFF. DNA for the CDR3: TGTGCCAGCAGCCACGGCACAGGAGACAATGAGCAGTTCTTC. The entire variable domain, with the rest obtained from reference TRBV7-3 and TRBJ2-1, is as follows: GAGVSQTPSNKVTEKGKYVELRCDPISGHTALYWYRQSLGQGPEFLIYFQGTGAADDSGLPNDRFFAVRPEGSVSTLKIQRTERGDSAVYLCASSHGTGDNEQFFGPGTRLTVL.

The gene calls are TRBV15 and TRBJ1-4; 11 bases line up with TRBD1. Trimming cost V 3 bases and J 1 base; bases outside gene matches: 4. Germline values: CDR1 LNHNV, CDR2 YYDKDF (reference sequence). The CDR3 has 17 amino acids. The DNA of the CDR3 is TGTGCCACCAGCAGTAAGGACAGGGGGCTAACTAATGAAAAACTGTTTTTT. Protein product: CATSSKDRGLTNEKLFF.

The chain uses TRBV18 and TRBJ2-7, with D unclear. V lost 2 bases to trimming and J lost 5 bases, with 7 bases between them. This CDR3 has 12 amino acids. Germline V lookup: CDR1 KGHSH, CDR2 LQKENI. The CDR3 DNA reads TGTGCCAGCTCACCAGCGAGCAACGAGCAGTACTTC. Residues: CASSPASNEQYF.

This sequence joins TRBV2 and TRBJ2-3; TRBD2 is a possible D gene (6 bases). Per germline, CDR1 SNHLY and CDR2 FYNNEI. V was trimmed by 6 bases and J by 14 bases, leaving 24 bases between them. There are 14 residues in the CDR3. This CDR3 reads CASSQTGLGRGGYF. CDR3 in DNA: TGTGCCAGCAGCCAGACGGGGCTGGGGCGGGGCGGGTATTTT.

This chain links TRBV28 with TRBJ2-4; perhaps TRBD2 as D (5 bases). Per germline, CDR1 MDHEN and CDR2 SYDVKM. Trimming pared 5 bases from V and 6 bases from J, leaving 11 bases between. This CDR3 is 13 amino acids long. The CDR3 spells CASSEPGINIQYF. The CDR3 nucleotides read TGTGCCAGCAGTGAGCCGGGAATAAACATTCAGTACTTC.

V and J are TRBV11-3 and TRBJ2-2, with TRBD1 matching 9 bases. The CDR3 length is 17 residues. V dropped 5 bases and J dropped 3; count of bases not matched to a gene: 10. From germline, CDR1 is SGHNT and CDR2 YENEEA. CDR3 in DNA: TGTGCCAGCAGCCCATATACAGGGGGCGCTTACACCGGGGAGCTGTTTTTT. Its protein product is CASSPYTGGAYTGELFF.

The CDR3 reads CASSTLGRASEQYF. The DNA of the CDR3 is TGTGCCAGTAGTACCCTGGGCAGGGCTAGTGAGCAGTACTTC. This sequence joins TRBV19 and TRBJ2-7; D perhaps matches TRBD1 (5 bases). This CDR3 has 14 amino acids. CDR1 is LNHDA and CDR2 is SQIVND in the germline V gene (reference sequence). V was pared by 4 bases and J by 7 bases, with 17 bases between. Filled out from reference TRBV19 and TRBJ2-7, the complete variable domain reads DGGITQSPKYLFRKEGQNVTLSCEQNLNHDAMYWYRQDPGQGLRLIYYSQIVNDFQKGDIAEGYSVSREKKESFPLTVTSAQKNPTAFYLCASSTLGRASEQYFGPGTRLTVT.

The gene calls are TRBV7-8 and TRBJ1-3; TRBD1 aligns across 7 bases. Germline CDR1 SGHVS, CDR2 FQNEAQ. Unmatched junction bases numbered 8, after V lost 4 bases and J lost 2 bases. The CDR3 length is 16 residues. The CDR3 DNA follows: TGTGCCAGCAGCTCAACACAGGGGCTTACTGGAAACACCATATATTTT. Its protein is CASSSTQGLTGNTIYF.

This clone was seen just once. The chain recombines TRBV7-9 with TRBJ2-5; possibly TRBD1 for D (6 bases). Per germline, CDR1 SEHNR and CDR2 FQNEAQ (reference sequence). The CDR3 contains 15 residues. Trimming took 2 bases from V and 5 from J, leaving 15 bases between them. The CDR3 region is CASSLTGRSRETQYF. DNA for the CDR3: TGTGCCAGCAGCTTAACAGGGCGCTCCAGGGAGACCCAGTACTTC. Looking up the rest from reference TRBV7-9 and TRBJ2-5 gives the full variable domain: DTGVSQNPRHKITKRGQNVTFRCDPISEHNRLYWYRQTLGQGPEFLTYFQNEAQLEKSRLLSDRFSAERPKGSFSTLEIQRTEQGDSAMYLCASSLTGRSRETQYFGPGTRLLVL.

The sample holds a few counts of this clone. This chain connects TRBV7-5 to TRBJ1-5; the D call of TRBD1 is as the table states it, not checked on the DNA. TRBV7-5 is recorded as a pseudogene. The CDR3 is made up of 14 amino acids. The CDR3 region is CARSRDSHNQPQHF. The CDR3 DNA is TGTGCCAGAAGCCGGGACAGCCACAATCAGCCCCAGCATTTT.

V is TRBV19 and J is TRBJ1-6; D remains ambiguous. The CDR3 has 13 amino acids. Trimming removed 6 bases at V and 4 bases at J, with 7 bases between. Germline V gene data show CDR1 as LNHDA and CDR2 as SQIVND (reference sequence). In nucleotides, the CDR3 is TGTGCCAGTAGATCCGGGTATAATTCACCCCTCCACTTT. Protein: CASRSGYNSPLHF.

V and J are TRBV27 and TRBJ2-2; a weak D match, TRBD1 (5 bases). Germline assignment: CDR1 MNHEY and CDR2 SMNVEV (reference sequence). V was pared by 5 bases and J by 4 bases, with 11 bases between. CDR3 size: 14 residues. The CDR3 region is CASSIQGITGELFF. The DNA for the CDR3 is TGTGCCAGCAGTATTCAGGGAATCACCGGGGAGCTGTTTTTT.

This sequence joins TRBV3-1 (or the pseudogene TRBV3-2) and TRBJ1-2; 9 nucleotides agree with TRBD1. This CDR3 has 13 amino acids. The germline gives CDR1 LGHDT, CDR2 YNNKEL (reference sequence). Trimming took 4 bases from V and 8 from J; bases not matched to a gene: 5. The DNA for the CDR3 is TGTGCCAGCAGCCCCGGGACAGGGAACGGCTACACCTTC. It encodes CASSPGTGNGYTF.

This chain links TRBV29-1 with TRBJ2-2, with 8 bases aligning to TRBD1. Germline CDR1 and CDR2: SQVTM and ANQGSEA. V lost 7 bases to trimming and J lost 2 bases; unmatched junction nucleotides: 9. The CDR3 covers 15 residues. The DNA of the CDR3 is TGCAGCGCTAACAGGGGGAAGAGCAACACCGGGGAGCTGTTTTTT. This codes for CSANRGKSNTGELFF.

CDR3 in amino acids: CASSRERYQPQHF. CDR3 DNA: TGTGCCAGCAGCCGGGAGAGGTATCAGCCCCAGCATTTT. The V gene is TRBV6-5, the J gene TRBJ1-5; D is ambiguous. The CDR3 has 13 residues. Germline CDR1 reads MNHEY; CDR2 reads SVGAGI. Trimming took off 6 bases at V and 5 bases at J, with 11 bases between the two ends.

This chain links TRBV6-5 with TRBJ1-4; 12 positions match TRBD1. V dropped 5 bases and J dropped 14; count of bases not matched to a gene: 12. In germline, CDR1 is MNHEY, CDR2 SVGAGI. The CDR3 is made up of 15 amino acids. For the CDR3, the DNA is TGTGCCAGCAGTCCGCAAGCCGGGACAGGGGGCCGGCTGTTTTTT. Protein product: CASSPQAGTGGRLFF.